This T cell receptor beta chain was identified in a study of Graves' ophthalmopathy and Graves' hyperthyroidism. As for the study in general: Stable hyperthyroidism was defined by absence of ophthalmopathy within 18 months of follow-up.

Exclusion covered patients with other autoimmune diseases or uncontrolled infections (as well as pregnancy or lactation). Ten or more counts support this clonotype. Its matching antigen is unknown. Amplification targeted the TCR beta CDR3 regions, with RNA transcripts as the source material. The first-round RT-PCR employed HTBI primers together with the Qiagen OneStep RT-PCR kit. A multiplex PCR was then performed as the second round. TCRdb re-called the multiplex PCR reads with MiXCR, one entry per CDR3 protein. Of over a million distinct CDR3 sequences in the sample, less than 45% were seen once. Findings and caveats of the study: The model predicted ophthalmopathy progression with roughly 70% sensitivity and around 72% specificity. In blood, most expanded thyroid clonotypes above 0.001 frequency were also detected.

The V and J ends lost 7 bases and 7 bases respectively, with 13 bases between them. The CDR3 length is 12 residues. This sequence originates from an adult man with Graves' hyperthyroidism. The genes are TRBV12-3 or TRBV12-4 and TRBJ1-1; tentatively, D is TRBD1 (6 bases). The sample comprised peripheral blood or thyroid tissue (not recorded which). The CDR3 spells CASNPGTNEAFF. CDR3 coding DNA: TGTGCCAGCAACCCCGGGACAAATGAAGCTTTCTTT.